This record looks at one T cell receptor beta chain sequence and its context. This sample stems from a study of siplizumab effects on memory and regulatory T cells. The assay was immunoSEQ multiplex PCR, and TCRdb's table has in-frame clones only and misses some. The sample lists 87,000 or so clones, around 94% occurring once. The CDR3 is 15 residues long. CDR1 SGHTA and CDR2 FQGNSA come from the germline V gene. V was shortened by 5 bases and J by 5 bases, with 15 bases between the two germline ends. The gene calls are TRBV7-2 and TRBJ2-2; D ambiguous. The sequencing input was non-Treg CD4+ T cells sorted from blood. The TCR originated in a human donor in good health. CDR3 coding DNA: TGTGCCAGCAGCCCCGCAGGCCGTCGGACCGGGGAGCTGTTTTTT. It translates to CASSPAGRRTGELFF.